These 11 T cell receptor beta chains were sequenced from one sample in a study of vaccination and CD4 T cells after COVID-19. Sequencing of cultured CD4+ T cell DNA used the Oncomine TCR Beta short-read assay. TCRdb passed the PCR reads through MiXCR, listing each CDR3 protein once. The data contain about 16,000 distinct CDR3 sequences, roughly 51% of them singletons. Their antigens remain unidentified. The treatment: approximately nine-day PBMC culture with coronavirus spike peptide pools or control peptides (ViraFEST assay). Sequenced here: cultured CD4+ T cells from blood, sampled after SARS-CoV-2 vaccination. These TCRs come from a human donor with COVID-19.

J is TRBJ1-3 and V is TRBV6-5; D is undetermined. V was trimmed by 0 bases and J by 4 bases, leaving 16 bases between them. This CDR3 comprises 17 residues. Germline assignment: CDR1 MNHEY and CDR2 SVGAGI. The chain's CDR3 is CASSYSSGGLAGNTIYF. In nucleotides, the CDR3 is TGTGCCAGCAGTTACTCGAGTGGCGGGCTGGCCGGAAACACCATATATTTT.

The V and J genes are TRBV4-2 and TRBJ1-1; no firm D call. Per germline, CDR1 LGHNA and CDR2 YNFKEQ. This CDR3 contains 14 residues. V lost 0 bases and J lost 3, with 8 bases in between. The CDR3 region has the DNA TGTGCCAGCAGCCAAGAGTCCGTTGACACTGAAGCTTTCTTT. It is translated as CASSQESVDTEAFF.

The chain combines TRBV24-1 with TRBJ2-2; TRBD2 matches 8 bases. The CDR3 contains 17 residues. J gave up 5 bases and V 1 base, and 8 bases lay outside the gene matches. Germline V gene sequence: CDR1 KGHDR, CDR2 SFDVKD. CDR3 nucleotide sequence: TGTGCCACCAGTGATTTCCCAGCGGGGGTAGGAACCGGGGAGCTGTTTTTT. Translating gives CATSDFPAGVGTGELFF.

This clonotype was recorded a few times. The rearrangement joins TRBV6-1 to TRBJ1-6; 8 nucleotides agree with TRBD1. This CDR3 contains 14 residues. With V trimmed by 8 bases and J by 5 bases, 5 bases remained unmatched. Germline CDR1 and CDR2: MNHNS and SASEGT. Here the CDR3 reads CASCPTGDNSPLHF. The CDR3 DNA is TGTGCCAGCTGCCCGACAGGGGATAATTCACCCCTCCACTTT.

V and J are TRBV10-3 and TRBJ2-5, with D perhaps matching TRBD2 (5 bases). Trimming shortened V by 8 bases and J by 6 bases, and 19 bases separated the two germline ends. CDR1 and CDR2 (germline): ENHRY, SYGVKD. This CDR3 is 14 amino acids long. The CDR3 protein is CAISRLQEEKTQYF. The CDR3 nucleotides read TGTGCCATCTCGCGGCTCCAGGAGGAAAAGACCCAGTACTTC.

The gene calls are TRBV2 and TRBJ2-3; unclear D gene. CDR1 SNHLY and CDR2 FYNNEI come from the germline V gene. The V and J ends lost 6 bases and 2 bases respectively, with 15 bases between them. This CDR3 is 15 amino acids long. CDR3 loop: CASRRRQADTDTQYF. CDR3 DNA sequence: TGTGCCAGCAGAAGGCGGCAGGCTGACACAGATACGCAGTATTTT.

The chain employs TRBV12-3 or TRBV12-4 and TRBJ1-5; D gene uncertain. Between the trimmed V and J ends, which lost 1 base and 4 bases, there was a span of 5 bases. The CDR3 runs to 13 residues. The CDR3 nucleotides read TGTGCCAGCAGTTTAGGATCGAATCAGCCCCAGCATTTT. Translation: CASSLGSNQPQHF.

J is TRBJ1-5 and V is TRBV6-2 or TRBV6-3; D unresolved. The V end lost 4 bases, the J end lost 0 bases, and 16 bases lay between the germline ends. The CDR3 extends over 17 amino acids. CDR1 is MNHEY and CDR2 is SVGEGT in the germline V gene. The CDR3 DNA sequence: TGTGCCAGCAGTTTTGTTCGCGGGTTTCATAGCAATCAGCCCCAGCATTTT. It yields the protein CASSFVRGFHSNQPQHF.

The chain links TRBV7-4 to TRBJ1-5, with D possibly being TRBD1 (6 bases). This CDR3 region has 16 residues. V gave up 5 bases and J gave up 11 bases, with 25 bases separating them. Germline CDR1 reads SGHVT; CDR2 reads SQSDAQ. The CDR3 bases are TGTGCCAGCAGCCGGGGGGTCGCAGGGGTACAATCAGCCCAGCATTTT. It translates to CASSRGVAGVQSAQHF.

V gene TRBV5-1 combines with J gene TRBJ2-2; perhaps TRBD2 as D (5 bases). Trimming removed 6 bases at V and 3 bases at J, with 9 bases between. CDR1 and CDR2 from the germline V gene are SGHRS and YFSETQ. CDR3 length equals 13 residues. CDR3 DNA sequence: TGCGCCAGCAAGGACTCCTACACCGGGGAGCTGTTTTTT. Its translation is CASKDSYTGELFF.

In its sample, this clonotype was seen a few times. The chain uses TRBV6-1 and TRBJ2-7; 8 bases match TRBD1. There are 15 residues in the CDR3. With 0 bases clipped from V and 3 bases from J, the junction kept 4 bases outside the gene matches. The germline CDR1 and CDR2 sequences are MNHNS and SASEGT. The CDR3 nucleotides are TGTGCCAGCAGTGAAGCCGGACAGGGATTCTACGAGCAGTACTTC. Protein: CASSEAGQGFYEQYF.